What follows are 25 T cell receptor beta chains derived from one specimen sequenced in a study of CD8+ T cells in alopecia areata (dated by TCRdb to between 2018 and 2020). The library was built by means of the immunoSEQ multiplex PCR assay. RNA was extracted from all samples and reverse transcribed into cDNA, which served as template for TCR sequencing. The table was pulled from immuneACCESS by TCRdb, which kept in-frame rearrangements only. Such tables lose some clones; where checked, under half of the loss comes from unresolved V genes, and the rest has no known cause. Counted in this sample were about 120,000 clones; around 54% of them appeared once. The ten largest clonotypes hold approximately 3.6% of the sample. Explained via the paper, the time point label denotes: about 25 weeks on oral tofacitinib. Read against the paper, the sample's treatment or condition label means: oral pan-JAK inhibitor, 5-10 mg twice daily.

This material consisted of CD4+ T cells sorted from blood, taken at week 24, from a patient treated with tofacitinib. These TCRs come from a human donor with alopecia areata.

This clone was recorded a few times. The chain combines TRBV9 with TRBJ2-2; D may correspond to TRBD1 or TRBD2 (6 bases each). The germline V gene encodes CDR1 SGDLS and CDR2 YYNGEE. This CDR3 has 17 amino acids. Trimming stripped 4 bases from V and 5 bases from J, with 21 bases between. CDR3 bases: TGTGCCAGCAGCCCCCAGGAGGGGGGCTTGATGACCGGGGAGCTGTTTTTT. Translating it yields CASSPQEGGLMTGELFF.

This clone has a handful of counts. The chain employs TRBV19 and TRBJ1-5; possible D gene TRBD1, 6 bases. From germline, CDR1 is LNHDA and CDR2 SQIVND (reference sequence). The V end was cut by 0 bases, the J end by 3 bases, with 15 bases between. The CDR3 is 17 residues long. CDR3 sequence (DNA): TGTGCCAGTAGTATAGAAGAAACAGGGCGGTTCAATCAGCCCCAGCATTTT. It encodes CASSIEETGRFNQPQHF.

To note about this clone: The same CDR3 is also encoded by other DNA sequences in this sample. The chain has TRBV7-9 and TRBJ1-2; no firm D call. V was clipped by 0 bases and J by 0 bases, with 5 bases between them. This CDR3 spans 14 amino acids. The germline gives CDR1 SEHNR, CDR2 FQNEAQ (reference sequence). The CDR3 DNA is TGTGCCAGCAGCTTAGCTCAGGCTAACTATGGCTACACCTTC. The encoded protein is CASSLAQANYGYTF.

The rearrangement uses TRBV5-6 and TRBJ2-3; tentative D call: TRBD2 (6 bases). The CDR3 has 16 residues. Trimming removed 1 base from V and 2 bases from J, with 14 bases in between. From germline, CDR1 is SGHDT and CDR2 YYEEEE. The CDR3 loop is CASSLRGDGVTDTQYF. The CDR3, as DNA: TGTGCCAGCAGCTTGCGCGGGGACGGGGTCACAGATACGCAGTATTTT.

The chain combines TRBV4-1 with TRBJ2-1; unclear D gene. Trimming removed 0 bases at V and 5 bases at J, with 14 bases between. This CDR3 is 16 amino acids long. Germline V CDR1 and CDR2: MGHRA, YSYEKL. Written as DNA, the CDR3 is TGCGCCAGCAGCCAAGACTTCACCCGCGGCCACAATGAGCAGTTCTTC. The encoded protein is CASSQDFTRGHNEQFF.

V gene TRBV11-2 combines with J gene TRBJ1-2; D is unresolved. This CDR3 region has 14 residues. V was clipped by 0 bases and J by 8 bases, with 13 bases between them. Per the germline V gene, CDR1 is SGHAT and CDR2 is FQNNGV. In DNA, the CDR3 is TGTGCCAGCAGCTTAGATACTTCTCTACGGGGCTACACCTTC. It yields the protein CASSLDTSLRGYTF. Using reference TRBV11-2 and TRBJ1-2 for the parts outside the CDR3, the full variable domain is EAGVAQSPRYKIIEKRQSVAFWCNPISGHATLYWYQQILGQGPKLLIQFQNNGVVDDSQLPKDRFSAERLKGVDSTLKIQPAKLEDSAVYLCASSLDTSLRGYTFGSGTRLTVV.

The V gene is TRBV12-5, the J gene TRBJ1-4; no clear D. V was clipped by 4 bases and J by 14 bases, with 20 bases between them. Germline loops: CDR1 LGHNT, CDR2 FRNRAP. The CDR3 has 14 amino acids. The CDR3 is CASGSSDSPGKLFF. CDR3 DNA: TGTGCTAGTGGTTCCTCGGACTCCCCGGGAAAGCTGTTTTTT.

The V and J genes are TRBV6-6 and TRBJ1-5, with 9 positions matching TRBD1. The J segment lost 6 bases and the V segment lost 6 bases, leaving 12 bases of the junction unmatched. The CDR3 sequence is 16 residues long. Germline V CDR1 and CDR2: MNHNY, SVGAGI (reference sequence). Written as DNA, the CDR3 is TGTGCCAGCAGGCCGCAGGGGGACAGGGCTACTCAGCCCCAGCATTTT. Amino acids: CASRPQGDRATQPQHF.

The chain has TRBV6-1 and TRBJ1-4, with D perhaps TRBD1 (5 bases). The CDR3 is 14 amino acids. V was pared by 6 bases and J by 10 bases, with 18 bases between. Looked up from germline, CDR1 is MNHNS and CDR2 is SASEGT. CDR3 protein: CASRQQVQSGKLFF. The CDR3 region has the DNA TGTGCCAGCAGACAACAGGTTCAGTCTGGAAAACTGTTTTTT.

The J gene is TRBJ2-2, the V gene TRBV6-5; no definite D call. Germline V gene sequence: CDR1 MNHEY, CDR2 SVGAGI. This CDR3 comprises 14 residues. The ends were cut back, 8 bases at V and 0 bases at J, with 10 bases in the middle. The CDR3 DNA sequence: TGTGCCAGCGTACGAACCGCGAACACCGGGGAGCTGTTTTTT. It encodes CASVRTANTGELFF.

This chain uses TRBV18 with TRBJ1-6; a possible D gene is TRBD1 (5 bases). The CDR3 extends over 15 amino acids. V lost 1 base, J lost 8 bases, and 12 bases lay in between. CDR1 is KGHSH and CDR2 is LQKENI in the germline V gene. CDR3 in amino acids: CASSPQGQGHSPLHF. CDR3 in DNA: TGTGCCAGCTCACCACAGGGGCAAGGACATTCACCCCTCCACTTT.

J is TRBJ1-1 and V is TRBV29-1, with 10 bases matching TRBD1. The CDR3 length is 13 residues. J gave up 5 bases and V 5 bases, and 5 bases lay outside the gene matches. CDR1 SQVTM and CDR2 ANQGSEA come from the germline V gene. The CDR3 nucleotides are TGCAGCGTTAAGGGACAGGGGAGAACTGAAGCTTTCTTT. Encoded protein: CSVKGQGRTEAFF. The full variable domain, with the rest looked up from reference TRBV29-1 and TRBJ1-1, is SAVISQKPSRDICQRGTSLTIQCQVDSQVTMMFWYRQQPGQSLTLIATANQGSEATYESGFVIDKFPISRPNLTFSTLTVSNMSPEDSSIYLCSVKGQGRTEAFFGQGTRLTVV.

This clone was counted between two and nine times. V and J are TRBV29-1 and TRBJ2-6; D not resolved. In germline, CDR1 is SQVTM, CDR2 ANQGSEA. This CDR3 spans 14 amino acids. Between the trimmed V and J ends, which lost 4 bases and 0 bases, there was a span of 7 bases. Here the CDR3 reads CSVGGPSGANVLTF. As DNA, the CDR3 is TGCAGCGTTGGAGGACCCTCTGGGGCCAACGTCCTGACTTTC. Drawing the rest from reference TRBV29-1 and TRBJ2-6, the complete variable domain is SAVISQKPSRDICQRGTSLTIQCQVDSQVTMMFWYRQQPGQSLTLIATANQGSEATYESGFVIDKFPISRPNLTFSTLTVSNMSPEDSSIYLCSVGGPSGANVLTFGAGSRLTVL.

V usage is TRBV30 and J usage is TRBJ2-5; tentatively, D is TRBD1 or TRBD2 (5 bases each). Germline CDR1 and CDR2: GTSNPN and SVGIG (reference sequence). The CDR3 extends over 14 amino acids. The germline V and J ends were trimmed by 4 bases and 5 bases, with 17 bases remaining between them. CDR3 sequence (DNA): TGTGCCTGGACACGGGGCCGGTGGGGGGAGACCCAGTACTTC. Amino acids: CAWTRGRWGETQYF. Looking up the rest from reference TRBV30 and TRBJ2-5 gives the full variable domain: SQTIHQWPATLVQPVGSPLSLECTVEGTSNPNLYWYRQAAGRGLQLLFYSVGIGQISSEVPQNLSASRPQDRQFILSSKKLLLSDSGFYLCAWTRGRWGETQYFGPGTRLLVL.

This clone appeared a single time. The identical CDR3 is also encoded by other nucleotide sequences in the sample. The CDR3 region is CASSLGQGGTDTQYF. The CDR3, as DNA: TGCGCCAGCAGCTTGGGACAGGGCGGCACAGATACGCAGTATTTT. This chain joins TRBV5-1 and TRBJ2-3, with 7 bases fitting TRBD1. V lost 0 bases, J lost 1 base, and 2 bases stayed unmatched. Germline V CDR1 and CDR2: SGHRS, YFSETQ. The CDR3 spans 15 residues. The full variable domain, in which reference TRBV5-1 and TRBJ2-3 provide the parts outside the CDR3, is KAGVTQTPRYLIKTRGQQVTLSCSPISGHRSVSWYQQTPGQGLQFLFEYFSETQRNKGNFPGRFSGRQFSNSRSEMNVSTLELGDSALYLCASSLGQGGTDTQYFGPGTRLTVL.

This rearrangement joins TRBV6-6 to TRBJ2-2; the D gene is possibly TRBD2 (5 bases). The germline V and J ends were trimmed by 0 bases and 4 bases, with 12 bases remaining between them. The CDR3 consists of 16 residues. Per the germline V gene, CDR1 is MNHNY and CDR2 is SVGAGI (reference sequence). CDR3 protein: CASSYSLGRGTGELFF. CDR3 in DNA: TGTGCCAGCAGTTACTCCCTAGGACGGGGCACCGGGGAGCTGTTTTTT.

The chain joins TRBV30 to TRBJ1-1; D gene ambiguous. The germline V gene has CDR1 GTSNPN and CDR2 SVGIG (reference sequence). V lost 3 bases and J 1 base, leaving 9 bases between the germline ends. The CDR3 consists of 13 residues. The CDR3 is CAWRRGRNTEAFF. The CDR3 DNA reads TGTGCCTGGAGACGAGGGAGGAACACTGAAGCTTTCTTT.

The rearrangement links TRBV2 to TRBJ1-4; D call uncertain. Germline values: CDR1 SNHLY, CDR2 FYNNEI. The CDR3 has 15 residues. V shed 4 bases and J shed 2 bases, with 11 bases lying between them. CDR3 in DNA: TGTGCCAGCAGTGCCTCCCGGCCCACTAATGAAAAACTGTTTTTT. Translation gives CASSASRPTNEKLFF.

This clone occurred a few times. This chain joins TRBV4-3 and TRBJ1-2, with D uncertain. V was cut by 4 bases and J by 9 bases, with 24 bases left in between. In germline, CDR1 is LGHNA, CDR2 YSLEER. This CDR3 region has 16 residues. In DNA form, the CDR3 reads TGCGCCAGCAGCCTGATGTGGGGTACGGGTTCTTCGCGCTACACCTTC. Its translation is CASSLMWGTGSSRYTF.

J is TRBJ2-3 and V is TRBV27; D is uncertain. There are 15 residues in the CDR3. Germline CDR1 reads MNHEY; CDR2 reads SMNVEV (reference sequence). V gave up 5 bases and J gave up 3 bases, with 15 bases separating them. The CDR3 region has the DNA TGTGCCAGCAGTCCGGGCTTCCAAATTACAGATACGCAGTATTTT. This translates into CASSPGFQITDTQYF.

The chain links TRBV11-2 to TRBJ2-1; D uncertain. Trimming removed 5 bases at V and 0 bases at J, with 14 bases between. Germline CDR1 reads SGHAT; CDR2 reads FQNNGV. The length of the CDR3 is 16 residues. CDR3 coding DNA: TGTGCCAGCAGCCCACGCGGCGGCAGCTCCTACAATGAGCAGTTCTTC. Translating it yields CASSPRGGSSYNEQFF.

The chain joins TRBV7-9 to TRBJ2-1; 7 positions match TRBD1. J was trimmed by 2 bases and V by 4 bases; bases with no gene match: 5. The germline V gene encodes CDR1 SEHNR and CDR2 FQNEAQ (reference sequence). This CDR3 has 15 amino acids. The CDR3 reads CASSSPGTAYNEQFF. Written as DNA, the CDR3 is TGTGCCAGCAGCTCTCCCGGGACAGCCTACAATGAGCAGTTCTTC. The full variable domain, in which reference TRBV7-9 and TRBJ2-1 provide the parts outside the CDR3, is DTGVSQNPRHKITKRGQNVTFRCDPISEHNRLYWYRQTLGQGPEFLTYFQNEAQLEKSRLLSDRFSAERPKGSFSTLEIQRTEQGDSAMYLCASSSPGTAYNEQFFGPGTRLTVL.

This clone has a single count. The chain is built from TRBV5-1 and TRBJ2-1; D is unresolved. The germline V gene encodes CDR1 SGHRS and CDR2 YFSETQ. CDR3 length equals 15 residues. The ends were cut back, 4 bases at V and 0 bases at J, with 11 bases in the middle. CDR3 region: CASSMRPISYNEQFF. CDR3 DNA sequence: TGCGCCAGCAGCATGAGGCCGATCTCCTACAATGAGCAGTTCTTC. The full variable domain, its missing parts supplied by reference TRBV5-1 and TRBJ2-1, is KAGVTQTPRYLIKTRGQQVTLSCSPISGHRSVSWYQQTPGQGLQFLFEYFSETQRNKGNFPGRFSGRQFSNSRSEMNVSTLELGDSALYLCASSMRPISYNEQFFGPGTRLTVL.

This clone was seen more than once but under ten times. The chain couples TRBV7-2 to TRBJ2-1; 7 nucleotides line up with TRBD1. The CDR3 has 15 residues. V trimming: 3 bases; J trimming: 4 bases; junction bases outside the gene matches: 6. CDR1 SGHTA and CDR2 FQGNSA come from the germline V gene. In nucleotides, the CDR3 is TGTGCCAGCAGCTTCCAGGGACAGCCATACAATGAGCAGTTCTTC. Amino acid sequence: CASSFQGQPYNEQFF. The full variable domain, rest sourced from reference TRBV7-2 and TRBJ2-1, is GAGVSQSPSNKVTEKGKDVELRCDPISGHTALYWYRQSLGQGLEFLIYFQGNSAPDKSGLPSDRFSAERTGGSVSTLTIQRTQQEDSAVYLCASSFQGQPYNEQFFGPGTRLTVL.

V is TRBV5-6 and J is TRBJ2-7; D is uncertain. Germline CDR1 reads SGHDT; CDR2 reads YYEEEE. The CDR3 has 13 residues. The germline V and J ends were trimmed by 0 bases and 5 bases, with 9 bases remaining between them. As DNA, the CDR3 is TGTGCCAGCAGCTTGGGGTGGGATGACGAGCAGTACTTC. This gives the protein CASSLGWDDEQYF.